Shown below are 2 T cell receptor beta chains from a single sample sequenced in a study of T-cell memory formation after mild COVID-19 (dated by TCRdb to the early 2020s). Receptors were amplified or captured by 5' RACE. TCRdb names Illumina NovaSeq 6000 as the instrument used. TCRdb passed the public sequencing reads through fastp at Q25 and MiXCR, retaining productive beta sequences. Every distinct CDR3 protein forms one entry, paired with its most common genes and DNA. This sample is represented by hundreds of thousands of distinct CDR3 sequences; about an eighth of them were singletons. 22% of the sample goes to the ten largest clones. What was sequenced was PBMCs or a T cell subset sorted from them (not recorded which). Every receptor here comes from a young man who had mild COVID-19 (a few samples of this study predate the infection). The sample titles of this study are shuffled in the database, so cell type and time point are left out; the donor was told from shared clones.

This clonotype has only a few counts. This chain joins TRBV12-3 or TRBV12-4 and TRBJ1-2; D not certain. Trimming shortened V by 6 bases and J by 5 bases, and 10 bases separated the two germline ends. The CDR3 loop spans 12 amino acids. CDR3 nucleotides: TGTGCCAGCAGCCCCCTTACATATGGCTACACCTTC. Its translation: CASSPLTYGYTF.

This clonotype was detected many times. The chain uses TRBV19 and TRBJ2-3; D may correspond to TRBD1 or TRBD2 (7 bases each). The V and J ends lost 4 bases and 2 bases respectively, with 22 bases between them. This CDR3 is 18 amino acids long. The germline CDR1 and CDR2 sequences are LNHDA and SQIVND (reference sequence). The CDR3: CASSKGRSQGGITDTQYF. In DNA, the CDR3 is TGTGCCAGTAGTAAGGGCCGCTCCCAGGGGGGGATCACAGATACGCAGTATTTT. Full variable domain (outside the CDR3, taken from reference TRBV19 and TRBJ2-3): DGGITQSPKYLFRKEGQNVTLSCEQNLNHDAMYWYRQDPGQGLRLIYYSQIVNDFQKGDIAEGYSVSREKKESFPLTVTSAQKNPTAFYLCASSKGRSQGGITDTQYFGPGTRLTVL.